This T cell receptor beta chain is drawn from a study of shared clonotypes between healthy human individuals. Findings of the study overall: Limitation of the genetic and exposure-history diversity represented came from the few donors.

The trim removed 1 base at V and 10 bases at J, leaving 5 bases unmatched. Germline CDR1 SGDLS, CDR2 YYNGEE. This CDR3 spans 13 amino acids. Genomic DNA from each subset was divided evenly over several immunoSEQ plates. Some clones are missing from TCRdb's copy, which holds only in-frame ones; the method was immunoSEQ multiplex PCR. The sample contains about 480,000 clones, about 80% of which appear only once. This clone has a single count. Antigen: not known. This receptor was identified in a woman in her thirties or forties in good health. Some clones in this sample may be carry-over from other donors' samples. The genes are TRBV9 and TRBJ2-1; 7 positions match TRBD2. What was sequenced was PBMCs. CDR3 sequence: CASSVLERDEQFF. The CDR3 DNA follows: TGTGCCAGCAGCGTATTAGAGCGGGACGAGCAGTTCTTC. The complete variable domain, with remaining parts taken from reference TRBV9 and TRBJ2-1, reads DSGVTQTPKHLITATGQRVTLRCSPRSGDLSVYWYQQSLDQGLQFLIQYYNGEERAKGNILERFSAQQFPDLHSELNLSSLELGDSALYFCASSVLERDEQFFGPGTRLTVL.